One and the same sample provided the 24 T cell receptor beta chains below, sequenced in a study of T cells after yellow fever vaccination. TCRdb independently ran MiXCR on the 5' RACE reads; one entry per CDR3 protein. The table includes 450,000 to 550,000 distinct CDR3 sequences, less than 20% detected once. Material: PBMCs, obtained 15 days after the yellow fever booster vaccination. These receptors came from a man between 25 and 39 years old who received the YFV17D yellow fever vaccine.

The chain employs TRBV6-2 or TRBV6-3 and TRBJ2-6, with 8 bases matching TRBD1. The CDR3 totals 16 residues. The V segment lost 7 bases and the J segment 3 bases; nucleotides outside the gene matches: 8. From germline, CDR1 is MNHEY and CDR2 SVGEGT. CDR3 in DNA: TGTGCCAGCACCCAAGACAGGGGAGGTGGGGCCAACGTCCTGACTTTC. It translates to CASTQDRGGGANVLTF.

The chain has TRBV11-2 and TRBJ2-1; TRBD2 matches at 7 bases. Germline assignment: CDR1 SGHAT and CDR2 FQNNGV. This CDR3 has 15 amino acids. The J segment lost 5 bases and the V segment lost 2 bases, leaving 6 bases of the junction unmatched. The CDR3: CASSLRREYHNEQFF. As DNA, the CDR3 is TGTGCCAGCAGCTTACGGCGGGAGTACCACAATGAGCAGTTCTTC.

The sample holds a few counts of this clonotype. In nucleotides, the CDR3 is TGTGCCAGCACCAAGACAGACCTCCTTTCTGGAAACACCATATATTTT. Translated, it gives CASTKTDLLSGNTIYF. This sequence joins TRBV6-1 and TRBJ1-3; perhaps TRBD1 as D (5 bases). Trimming stripped 7 bases from V and 1 base from J, with 17 bases between. The germline V gene encodes CDR1 MNHNS and CDR2 SASEGT. The CDR3 is 16 residues long.

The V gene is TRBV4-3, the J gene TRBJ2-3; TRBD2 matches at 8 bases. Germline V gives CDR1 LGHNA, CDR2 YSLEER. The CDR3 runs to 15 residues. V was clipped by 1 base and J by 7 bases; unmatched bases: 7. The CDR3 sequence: CASSQAGGPLNTQYF. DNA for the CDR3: TGCGCCAGCAGCCAAGCGGGAGGGCCTCTAAATACGCAGTATTTT.

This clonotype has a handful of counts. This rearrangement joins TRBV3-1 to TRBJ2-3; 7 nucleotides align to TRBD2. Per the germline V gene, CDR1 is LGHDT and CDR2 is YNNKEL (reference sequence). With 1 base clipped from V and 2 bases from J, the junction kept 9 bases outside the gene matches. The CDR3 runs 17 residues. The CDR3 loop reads CASSQAGGAGPTDTQYF. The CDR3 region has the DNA TGTGCCAGCAGCCAAGCGGGGGGAGCGGGACCCACAGATACGCAGTATTTT.

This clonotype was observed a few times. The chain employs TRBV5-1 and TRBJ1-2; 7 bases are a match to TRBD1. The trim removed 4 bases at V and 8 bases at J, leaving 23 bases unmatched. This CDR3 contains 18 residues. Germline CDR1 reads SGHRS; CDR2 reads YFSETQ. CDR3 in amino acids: CASSPSPPGQFGYRGYTF. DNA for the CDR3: TGCGCCAGCAGCCCGTCCCCTCCGGGACAGTTTGGTTATCGCGGCTACACCTTC. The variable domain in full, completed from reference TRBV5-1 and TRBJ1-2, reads KAGVTQTPRYLIKTRGQQVTLSCSPISGHRSVSWYQQTPGQGLQFLFEYFSETQRNKGNFPGRFSGRQFSNSRSEMNVSTLELGDSALYLCASSPSPPGQFGYRGYTFGSGTRLTVV.

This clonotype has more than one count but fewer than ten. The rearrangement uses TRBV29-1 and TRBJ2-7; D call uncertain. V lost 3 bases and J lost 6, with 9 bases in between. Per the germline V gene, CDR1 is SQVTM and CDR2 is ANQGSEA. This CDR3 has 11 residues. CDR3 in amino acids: CSVDGGGEQYF. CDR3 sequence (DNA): TGCAGCGTTGACGGTGGCGGCGAGCAGTACTTC.

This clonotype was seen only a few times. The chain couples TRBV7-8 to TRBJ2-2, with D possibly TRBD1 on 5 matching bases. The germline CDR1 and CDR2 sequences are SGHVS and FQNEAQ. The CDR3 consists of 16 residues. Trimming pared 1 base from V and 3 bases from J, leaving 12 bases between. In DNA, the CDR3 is TGTGCCAGCAGCTTAGACAGGTTGGGCTACACCGGGGAGCTGTTTTTT. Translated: CASSLDRLGYTGELFF. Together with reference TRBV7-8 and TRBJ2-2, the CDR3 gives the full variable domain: GAGVSQSPRYKVAKRGQDVALRCDPISGHVSLFWYQQALGQGPEFLTYFQNEAQLDKSGLPSDRFFAERPEGSVSTLKIQRTQQEDSAVYLCASSLDRLGYTGELFFGEGSRLTVL.

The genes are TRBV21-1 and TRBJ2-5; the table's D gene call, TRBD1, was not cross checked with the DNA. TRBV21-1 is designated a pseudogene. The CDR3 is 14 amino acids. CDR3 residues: CASTRDRTQETQYF. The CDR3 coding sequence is TGTGCCAGCACACGGGACAGGACCCAAGAGACCCAGTACTTC.

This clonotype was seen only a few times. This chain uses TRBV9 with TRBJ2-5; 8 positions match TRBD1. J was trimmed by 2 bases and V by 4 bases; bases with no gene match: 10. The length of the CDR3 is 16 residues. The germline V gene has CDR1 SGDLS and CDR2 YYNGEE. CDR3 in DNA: TGTGCCAGCAGCACCCGGACAGGGAAACGTCAAGAGACCCAGTACTTC. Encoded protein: CASSTRTGKRQETQYF.

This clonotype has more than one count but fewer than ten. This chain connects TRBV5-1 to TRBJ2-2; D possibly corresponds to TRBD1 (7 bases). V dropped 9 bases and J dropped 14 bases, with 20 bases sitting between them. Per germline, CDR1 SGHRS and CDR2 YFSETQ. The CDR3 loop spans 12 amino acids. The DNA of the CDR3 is TGCGCCACCCAAGGACAGGCCGGGGGTCTGTTTTTT. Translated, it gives CATQGQAGGLFF. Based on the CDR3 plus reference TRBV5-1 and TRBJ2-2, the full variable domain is KAGVTQTPRYLIKTRGQQVTLSCSPISGHRSVSWYQQTPGQGLQFLFEYFSETQRNKGNFPGRFSGRQFSNSRSEMNVSTLELGDSALYLCATQGQAGGLFFGEGSRLTVL.

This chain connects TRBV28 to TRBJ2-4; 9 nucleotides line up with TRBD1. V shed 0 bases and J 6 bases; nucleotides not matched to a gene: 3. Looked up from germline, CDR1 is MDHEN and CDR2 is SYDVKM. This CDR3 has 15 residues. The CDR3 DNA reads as TGTGCCAGCAGTTTATGGGGGGGACAGGGAAACATTCAGTACTTC. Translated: CASSLWGGQGNIQYF.

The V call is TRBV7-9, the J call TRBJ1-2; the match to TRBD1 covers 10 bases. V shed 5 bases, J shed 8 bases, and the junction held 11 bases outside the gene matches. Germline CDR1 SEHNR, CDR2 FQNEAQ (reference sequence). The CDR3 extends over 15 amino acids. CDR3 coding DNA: TGTGCCAGCAGCGTGACAGGGGGCGCGATTCAGGGCTACACCTTC. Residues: CASSVTGGAIQGYTF.

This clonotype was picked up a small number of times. DNA for the CDR3: TGTGCCAGCAGCTTAGCCTCTACCAGAGGTTATGGCTACACCTTC. Protein: CASSLASTRGYGYTF. The chain recombines TRBV11-2 with TRBJ1-2; D gene ambiguous. CDR1 SGHAT and CDR2 FQNNGV come from the germline V gene. V lost 1 base, J lost 5 bases, and 14 bases lay in between. The CDR3 length is 15 residues.

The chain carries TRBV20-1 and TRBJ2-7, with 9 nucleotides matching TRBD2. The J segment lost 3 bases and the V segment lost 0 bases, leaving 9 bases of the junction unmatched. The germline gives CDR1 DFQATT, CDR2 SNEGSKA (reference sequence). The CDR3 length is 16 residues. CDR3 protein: CSARENSGTSLYEQYF. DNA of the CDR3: TGCAGTGCTAGAGAGAATTCCGGGACTAGCCTCTACGAGCAGTACTTC.

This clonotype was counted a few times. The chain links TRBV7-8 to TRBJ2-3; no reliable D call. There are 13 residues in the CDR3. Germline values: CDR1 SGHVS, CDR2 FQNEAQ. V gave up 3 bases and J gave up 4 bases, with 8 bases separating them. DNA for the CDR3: TGTGCCAGCAGCTTTGACCAGCCAGATACGCAGTATTTT. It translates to CASSFDQPDTQYF.

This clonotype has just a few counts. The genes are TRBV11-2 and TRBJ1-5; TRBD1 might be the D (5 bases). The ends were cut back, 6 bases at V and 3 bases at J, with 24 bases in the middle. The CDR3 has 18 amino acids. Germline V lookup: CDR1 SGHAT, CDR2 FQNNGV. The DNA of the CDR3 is TGTGCCAGCAGGGAAATTAGGACACCCCAACCCCTCAATCAGCCCCAGCATTTT. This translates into CASREIRTPQPLNQPQHF.

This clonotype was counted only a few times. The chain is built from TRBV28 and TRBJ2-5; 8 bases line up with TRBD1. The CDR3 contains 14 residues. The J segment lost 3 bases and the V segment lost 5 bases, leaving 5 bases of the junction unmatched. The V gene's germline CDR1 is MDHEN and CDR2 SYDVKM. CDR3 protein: CASSPTTGEETQYF. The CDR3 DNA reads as TGTGCCAGCAGTCCCACGACAGGGGAAGAGACCCAGTACTTC.

The CDR3 is CASHVAGGYNEQFF. The CDR3 nucleotides read TGTGCCAGCCATGTAGCGGGAGGGTACAATGAGCAGTTCTTC. This sequence joins TRBV12-3 or TRBV12-4 and TRBJ2-1; 11 positions agree with TRBD2. The CDR3 contains 14 residues. The junction had 4 bases not matched to a gene; V was cut back by 8 bases and J by 4 bases.

The CDR3 loop reads CAWSDPTGELFF. Here the CDR3 DNA reads TGTGCCTGGAGTGACCCCACCGGGGAGCTGTTTTTT. The V gene is TRBV30, the J gene TRBJ2-2; no definite D call. Germline CDR1 and CDR2: GTSNPN and SVGIG (reference sequence). The CDR3 runs to 12 residues. V lost 1 base and J 4 bases, leaving 4 bases between the germline ends.

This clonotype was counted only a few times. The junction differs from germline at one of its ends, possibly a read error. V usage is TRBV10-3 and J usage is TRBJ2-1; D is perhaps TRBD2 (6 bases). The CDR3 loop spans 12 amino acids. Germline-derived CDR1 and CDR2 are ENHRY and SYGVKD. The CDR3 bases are TGCGCCATGGGACTTAACTACAATGAGCAGTTCTTC. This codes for CAMGLNYNEQFF.

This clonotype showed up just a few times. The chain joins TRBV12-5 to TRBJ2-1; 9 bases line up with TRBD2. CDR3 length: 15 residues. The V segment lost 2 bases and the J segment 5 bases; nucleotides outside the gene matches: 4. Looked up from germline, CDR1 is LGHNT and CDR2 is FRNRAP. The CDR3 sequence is CASGLRLADNNEQFF. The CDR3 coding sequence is TGTGCTAGTGGTTTGCGACTAGCGGACAACAATGAGCAGTTCTTC. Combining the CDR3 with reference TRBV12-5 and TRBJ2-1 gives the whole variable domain DARVTQTPRHKVTEMGQEVTMRCQPILGHNTVFWYRQTMMQGLELLAYFRNRAPLDDSGMPKDRFSAEMPDATLATLKIQPSEPRDSAVYFCASGLRLADNNEQFFGPGTRLTVL.

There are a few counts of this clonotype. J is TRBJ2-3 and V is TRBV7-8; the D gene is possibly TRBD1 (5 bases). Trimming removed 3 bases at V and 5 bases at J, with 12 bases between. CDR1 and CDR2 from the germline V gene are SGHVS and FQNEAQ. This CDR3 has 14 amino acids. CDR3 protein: CASSLGPRRDTQYF. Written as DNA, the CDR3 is TGTGCCAGCAGCTTGGGGCCCCGCAGAGATACGCAGTATTTT.

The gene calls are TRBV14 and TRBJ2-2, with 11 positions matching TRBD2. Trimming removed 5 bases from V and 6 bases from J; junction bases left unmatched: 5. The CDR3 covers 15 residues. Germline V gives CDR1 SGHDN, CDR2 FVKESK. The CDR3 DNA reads TGTGCCAGCAGCGGGGGACTAGCGGATCCCGGGGAGCTGTTTTTT. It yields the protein CASSGGLADPGELFF.